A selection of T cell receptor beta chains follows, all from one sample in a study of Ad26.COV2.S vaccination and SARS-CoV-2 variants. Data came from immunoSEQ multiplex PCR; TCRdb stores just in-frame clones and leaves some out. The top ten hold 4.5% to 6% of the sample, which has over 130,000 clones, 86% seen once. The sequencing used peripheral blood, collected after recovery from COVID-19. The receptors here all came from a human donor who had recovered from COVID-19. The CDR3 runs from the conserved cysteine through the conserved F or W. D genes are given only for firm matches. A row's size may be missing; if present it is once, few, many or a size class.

CDR3: CASIPTGGDSPLHF
DNA: TGTGCCAGCATACCGACAGGGGGGGATTCACCCCTCCACTTT
size: once
length: 14
D: TRBD1
J: TRBJ1-6
V: TRBV28

CDR3: CASSPDTGGNEQFF
DNA: TGTGCTAGCAGCCCAGATACAGGGGGCAATGAGCAGTTCTTC
size: NA
length: 14
D: TRBD1
J: TRBJ2-1
V: TRBV7-7

CDR3: CASSPQGAGLGTEAFF
DNA: TGTGCCAGCAGCCCACAGGGGGCGGGTTTAGGCACTGAAGCTTTCTTT
size: NA
length: 16
D: TRBD1
J: TRBJ1-1
V: TRBV5-5

CDR3: CASSAGTTTDTQYF
DNA: TGTGCCAGCAGTGCCGGGACTACCACAGATACGCAGTATTTT
size: NA
length: 14
D: TRBD2
J: TRBJ2-3
V: TRBV28

CDR3: CASSLTGNTGELFF
DNA: TGCGCCAGCAGCTTAACAGGGAACACCGGGGAGCTGTTTTTT
size: NA
length: 14
D: NA
J: TRBJ2-2
V: TRBV5-1

CDR3: CASSISTQETQYF
DNA: TGTGCCAGTAGTATAAGCACACAAGAGACCCAGTACTTC
size: NA
length: 13
D: NA
J: TRBJ2-5
V: TRBV19

CDR3: CASSRAGTGGRGTGELFF
DNA: TGCGCCAGCAGCCGCGCCGGGACAGGGGGCCGGGGCACCGGGGAGCTGTTTTTT
size: NA
length: 18
D: TRBD1
J: TRBJ2-2
V: TRBV5-1

CDR3: CASSPGGGGHEKLFF
DNA: TGTGCCAGCAGTCCCGGGGGGGGCGGGCATGAAAAACTGTTTTTT
size: NA
length: 15
D: NA
J: TRBJ1-4
V: TRBV6-5

CDR3: CASSPRGGTGLYEQYF
DNA: TGTGCCAGCAGCCCCCGGGGGGGGACAGGACTCTACGAGCAGTACTTC
size: NA
length: 16
D: NA
J: TRBJ2-7
V: TRBV9

CDR3: CASSLGGLSSYEQYF
DNA: TGTGCCAGCAGCTTGGGGGGGTTGAGCTCCTACGAGCAGTACTTC
size: few
length: 15
D: NA
J: TRBJ2-7
V: TRBV5-4

CDR3: CASSGTGGGHEQYF
DNA: TGTGCCAGCAGCGGAACAGGGGGCGGGCACGAGCAGTACTTC
size: NA
length: 14
D: TRBD1
J: TRBJ2-7
V: TRBV9

CDR3: CASSQGTSGLRAQYF
DNA: TGCGCCAGCAGCCAAGGGACTAGCGGCCTAAGGGCCCAGTACTTC
size: NA
length: 15
D: TRBD2
J: TRBJ2-5
V: TRBV4-1

CDR3: CASYRSYNEQFF
DNA: TGTGCCAGCTACCGCTCCTACAATGAGCAGTTCTTC
size: NA
length: 12
D: NA
J: TRBJ2-1
V: TRBV2

CDR3: CASSPGKNYGYTF
DNA: TGTGCCAGCTCACCAGGGAAGAACTATGGCTACACCTTC
size: NA
length: 13
D: NA
J: TRBJ1-2
V: TRBV18

CDR3: CASSLVAGGRDTQYF
DNA: TGCGCCAGCAGCTTAGTTGCGGGGGGCAGGGATACGCAGTATTTT
size: NA
length: 15
D: TRBD2
J: TRBJ2-3
V: TRBV5-1

CDR3: CASSKYRDTGELFF
DNA: TGTGCCAGCAGCAAGTACAGGGACACCGGGGAGCTGTTTTTT
size: NA
length: 14
D: NA
J: TRBJ2-2
V: TRBV11-3

CDR3: CASSPTLSYNEQFF
DNA: TGTGCCAGTAGTCCGACATTATCCTACAATGAGCAGTTCTTC
size: once
length: 14
D: NA
J: TRBJ2-1
V: TRBV19

CDR3: CASRRQGDEKLFF
DNA: TGTGCCAGCCGTCGACAGGGGGATGAAAAACTGTTTTTT
size: once
length: 13
D: TRBD1
J: TRBJ1-4
V: TRBV27

CDR3: CASSLKGRENGYTF
DNA: TGTGCCAGCAGTTTAAAGGGACGGGAGAATGGCTACACCTTC
size: NA
length: 14
D: NA
J: TRBJ1-2
V: TRBV28

CDR3: CASREGPGVKDTQYF
DNA: TGTGCCAGCAGGGAGGGGCCGGGGGTGAAAGATACGCAGTATTTT
size: NA
length: 15
D: NA
J: TRBJ2-3
V: TRBV6-5

CDR3: CATSRETGGPPLHF
DNA: TGTGCCACCAGCAGAGAAACGGGGGGGCCACCCCTCCACTTT
size: NA
length: 14
D: NA
J: TRBJ1-6
V: TRBV15

CDR3: CASSRAQNSSPLHF
DNA: TGTGCCAGCAGCCGAGCCCAGAACAGTTCACCCCTCCACTTT
size: few
length: 14
D: NA
J: TRBJ1-6
V: TRBV7-9

CDR3: CASSLGYGSSGNTIYF
DNA: TGTGCCAGCAGCTTAGGGTACGGGAGCTCTGGAAACACCATATATTTT
size: NA
length: 16
D: NA
J: TRBJ1-3
V: TRBV7-9

CDR3: CASSLRSGLNTEAFF
DNA: TGTGCCAGCAGCTTAAGGTCGGGGCTGAACACTGAAGCTTTCTTT
size: NA
length: 15
D: NA
J: TRBJ1-1
V: TRBV11-3